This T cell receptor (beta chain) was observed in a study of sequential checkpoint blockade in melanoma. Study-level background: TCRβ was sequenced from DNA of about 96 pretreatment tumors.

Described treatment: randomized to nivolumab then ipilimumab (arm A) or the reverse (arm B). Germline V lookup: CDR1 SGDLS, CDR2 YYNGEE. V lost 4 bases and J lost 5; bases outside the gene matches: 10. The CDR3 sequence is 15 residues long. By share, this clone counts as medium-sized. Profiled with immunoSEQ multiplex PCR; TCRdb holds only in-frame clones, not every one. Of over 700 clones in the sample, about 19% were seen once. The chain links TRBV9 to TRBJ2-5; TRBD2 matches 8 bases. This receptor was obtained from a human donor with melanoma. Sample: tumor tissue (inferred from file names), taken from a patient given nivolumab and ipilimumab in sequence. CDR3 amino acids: CASSFRAGARETQYF. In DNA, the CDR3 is TGTGCCAGCAGCTTCCGAGCGGGGGCTAGGGAGACCCAGTACTTC.